Listed below are T cell receptor beta chains from one sample, sequenced in a study of blood T cell repertoires in COVID-19. The table came from immunoSEQ multiplex PCR; TCRdb's copy has only in-frame clones and leaves some out. The sample shows 250,000 to 300,000 clones, about nine tenths of them seen only once. The sample comprised PBMCs or T cells enriched from blood (not recorded which). These receptors were collected from a woman in her thirties or forties who had recovered from COVID-19. The CDR3 runs from the conserved cysteine through the conserved F or W. Fields, in order: clone size, J gene, V gene, D gene, CDR3 protein, CDR3 DNA. D genes are given only for firm matches. Size tells how often a clone was seen (once, few, many) or the class of an expanded clone, and some rows leave it out.

few TRBJ1-2 TRBV4-1 TRBD1 CASSQGRGQVNYGYTF TGCGCCAGCAGCCAAGGTCGGGGACAGGTAAACTATGGCTACACCTTC
- TRBJ1-4 TRBV7-2 TRBD1 CASSRGGRDRDEKLFF TGTGCCAGCAGCCGTGGGGGCCGGGACAGGGATGAAAAACTGTTTTTT
- TRBJ2-7 TRBV18 - CASSPSQQAKSSYEQYF TGTGCCAGCTCACCATCTCAGCAGGCGAAGAGCTCCTACGAGCAGTACTTC
- TRBJ2-1 TRBV7-2 - CASSPLGGGAGNEQFF TGTGCCAGCAGCCCGTTGGGGGGGGGCGCAGGGAATGAGCAGTTCTTC
- TRBJ2-4 TRBV12-5 - CASGLVEWGRNIQYF TGTGCTAGTGGTTTGGTAGAGTGGGGCAGAAACATTCAGTACTTC
- TRBJ1-1 TRBV2 TRBD1 CASAWTGFNTEAFF TGTGCCAGCGCCTGGACAGGGTTCAACACTGAAGCTTTCTTT
- TRBJ1-2 TRBV7-9 - CASSFYQGTNYGYTF TGTGCCAGCAGCTTTTACCAGGGAACGAACTATGGCTACACCTTC
- TRBJ2-4 TRBV27 - CASSGGYGLQYF TGTGCCAGCAGTGGCGGTTACGGCCTTCAGTACTTC
- TRBJ2-5 TRBV2 TRBD1 CASSIGQGRQETQYF TGTGCCAGCAGTATTGGACAGGGGAGACAAGAGACCCAGTACTTC
- TRBJ2-2 TRBV2 TRBD2 CASSASLAGSGELFF TGTGCCAGCAGTGCGTCCCTAGCGGGCTCCGGGGAGCTGTTTTTT
- TRBJ1-1 TRBV30 - CAWSVYRGNTEAFF TGTGCCTGGAGTGTATATAGGGGGAACACTGAAGCTTTCTTT
- TRBJ1-2 TRBV27 TRBD1 CASSLTGGGYTF TGTGCCAGCAGTTTGACAGGGGGTGGCTACACCTTC
once TRBJ2-1 TRBV3-1/TRBV3-2 TRBD2 CASSHPSGGFTYNEQFF TGTGCCAGCAGCCATCCTAGCGGGGGGTTTACTTACAATGAGCAGTTCTTC
- TRBJ1-5 TRBV15 - CATSRDKRGASQHF TGTGCCACCAGCAGAGATAAGCGGGGGGCGTCCCAGCATTTT
- TRBJ2-6 TRBV5-1 TRBD1 CASSWPGQGAGGANVLTF TGCGCCAGCAGCTGGCCGGGACAGGGGGCAGGTGGGGCCAACGTCCTGACTTTC
once TRBJ1-6 TRBV19 TRBD1 CASSTRQGNSPLHF TGTGCCAGTAGTACCCGACAGGGGAATTCACCCCTCCACTTT
- TRBJ2-2 TRBV23-1 TRBD1 CASSQFGAGTGNTGELFF TGCGCCAGCAGTCAATTCGGCGCGGGGACAGGGAACACCGGGGAGCTGTTTTTT
- TRBJ2-2 TRBV3-1/TRBV3-2 TRBD2 CASSLPPAGAGELFF TGTGCCAGCAGCCTCCCCCCTGCGGGGGCCGGGGAGCTGTTTTTT
- TRBJ1-2 TRBV15 - CATSRDIVGSGGGYTF TGTGCCACCAGCAGAGATATCGTCGGGTCGGGTGGAGGCTACACCTTC
- TRBJ1-1 TRBV9 - CASSVGEQGNTEAFF TGTGCCAGCAGCGTAGGAGAACAGGGGAACACTGAAGCTTTCTTT
- TRBJ2-7 TRBV12-3/TRBV12-4 TRBD1 CASSRDRLDEQYF TGTGCCAGTTCCCGGGACAGATTAGACGAGCAGTACTTC
once TRBJ1-5 TRBV4-1 - CASSQRLTQGNQPQHF TGCGCCAGCAGCCAACGCCTCACGCAGGGGAATCAGCCCCAGCATTTT
- TRBJ2-3 TRBV7-3 TRBD2 CASSLLAGVADTQYF TGTGCCAGCAGCTTATTGGCGGGGGTGGCAGATACGCAGTATTTT
- TRBJ1-4 TRBV4-3 TRBD1 CASSLGDRDSEKLFF TGCGCCAGCAGCCTTGGGGACAGGGATTCTGAAAAACTGTTTTTT
few TRBJ1-4 TRBV5-4 TRBD1 CASSLKGAEKLFF TGTGCCAGCAGCTTGAAGGGGGCCGAAAAACTGTTTTTT
few TRBJ2-7 TRBV6-6 - CASSYGQGGYEQYF TGTGCCAGCAGTTACGGGCAGGGGGGCTACGAGCAGTACTTC
- TRBJ1-6 TRBV11-2 - CASHGGGGSPLHF TGTGCCAGCCATGGGGGGGGCGGTTCACCCCTCCACTTT
once TRBJ1-2 TRBV20-1 - CSAGQSPGYTF TGCAGTGCTGGACAGAGTCCCGGCTACACCTTC
- TRBJ1-2 TRBV7-3 TRBD1 CASSLTPRKGARGYTF TGTGCCAGCAGCTTAACCCCTCGAAAGGGGGCCAGAGGCTACACCTTC
- TRBJ1-2 TRBV21-1 - CASSKAATGSIYTF TGTGCCAGCAGCAAAGCCGCGACAGGGAGCATCTACACCTTC
once TRBJ2-5 TRBV7-6 TRBD2 CASSPIAGGQQETQYF TGTGCCAGCAGCCCGATAGCGGGGGGGCAACAAGAGACCCAGTACTTC
- TRBJ1-3 TRBV28 - CASQTGPFSGNTIYF TGTGCCAGCCAGACAGGTCCCTTCTCTGGAAACACCATATATTTT
- TRBJ2-7 TRBV7-6 TRBD1 CASSARDRGYSSYEQYF TGTGCCAGCAGCGCACGGGACAGGGGTTATAGCTCCTACGAGCAGTACTTC
- TRBJ2-5 TRBV5-1 TRBD2 CASSLVLAGGTGEQETQYF TGCGCCAGCAGCTTGGTGCTAGCGGGGGGCACCGGAGAACAAGAGACCCAGTACTTC
- TRBJ2-7 TRBV4-2 TRBD2 CASSQERASGRAFGEQYF TGTGCCAGCAGCCAAGAAAGGGCTAGCGGGAGGGCCTTCGGCGAGCAGTACTTC
- TRBJ2-3 TRBV18 TRBD2 CASSPFGAGEITDTQYF TGTGCCAGCTCACCGTTCGGAGCGGGAGAAATCACAGATACGCAGTATTTT
- TRBJ2-3 TRBV18 TRBD1 CASSPMIVKGATDTQYF TGTGCCAGCTCACCTATGATAGTAAAGGGGGCCACAGATACGCAGTATTTT
- TRBJ1-1 TRBV7-6 - CASSLFGGWYSDTEAFF TGTGCCAGCAGCTTATTTGGGGGGTGGTATTCGGACACTGAAGCTTTCTTT
- TRBJ1-2 TRBV5-4 TRBD1 CASSLPGQGVAGAF TGTGCCAGCAGCTTGCCGGGACAGGGCGTCGCTGGTGCCTTC
once TRBJ1-1 TRBV7-2 - CASSSRTSPNTEAFF TGTGCCAGCAGCTCTCGAACATCCCCAAACACTGAAGCTTTCTTT
- TRBJ1-1 TRBV6-5 - CASRRQALNTEAFF TGTGCCAGCAGGCGACAGGCATTGAACACTGAAGCTTTCTTT
- TRBJ2-3 TRBV9 - CASSGGQGTQYF TGTGCCAGCAGCGGAGGTCAGGGTACGCAGTATTTT
- TRBJ2-4 TRBV23-1 - CASTPPEQKNIQYF TGCGCCAGCACCCCCCCGGAGCAGAAAAACATTCAGTACTTC
- TRBJ1-1 TRBV6-1 - CASSENIQGLNTEAFF TGTGCCAGCAGTGAGAATATACAGGGTCTTAACACTGAAGCTTTCTTT
- TRBJ2-1 TRBV6-5 TRBD1 CASRLGQLSYNEQFF TGTGCCAGCAGACTGGGACAGCTCTCCTACAATGAGCAGTTCTTC
- TRBJ2-6 TRBV30 - CAWSAGSGANVLTF TGTGCCTGGAGCGCGGGCTCCGGGGCCAACGTCCTGACTTTC
- TRBJ2-7 TRBV6-1 TRBD2 CASSEASLAEGYEQYF TGTGCCAGCAGTGAAGCTTCGCTAGCGGAGGGCTACGAGCAGTACTTC
- TRBJ1-2 TRBV3-1/TRBV3-2 TRBD1 CASRGQGRGYTF TGTGCCAGCAGGGGACAGGGTCGTGGCTACACCTTC
- TRBJ1-3 TRBV4-3 - CASSQEVGGANGNTIYF TGCGCCAGCAGCCAAGAGGTGGGGGGAGCAAATGGAAACACCATATATTTT
- TRBJ2-1 TRBV2 - CASSDPGASGAYNEQFF TGTGCCAGCAGTGACCCGGGGGCTAGCGGAGCCTACAATGAGCAGTTCTTC
- TRBJ2-3 TRBV5-1 - CASSLEGVSTDTQYF TGCGCCAGCAGCTTGGAGGGGGTGAGCACAGATACGCAGTATTTT
- TRBJ1-2 TRBV5-5 - CASSSDTWNYGYTF TGTGCCAGCAGCTCGGACACTTGGAACTATGGCTACACCTTC
- TRBJ2-7 TRBV6-5 - CASSFSASYEQYF TGTGCCAGCTCCTTTAGCGCCTCCTACGAGCAGTACTTC
- TRBJ1-4 TRBV27 TRBD1 CASSRTGGANEKLFF TGTGCCAGCAGCCGGACAGGGGGTGCTAATGAAAAACTGTTTTTT
- TRBJ1-2 TRBV9 - CASSVDPGHSLGGYTF TGTGCCAGCAGCGTAGATCCGGGACACTCCCTCGGGGGCTACACCTTC